This TCR beta chain was captured in a study of cytomegalovirus exposure and HLA in healthy donors (dated by TCRdb to 2016 to 2017). Regarding the complete study: According to a later analysis, the 120 or so validation repertoires were produced on the same platform as the approximately 690 repertoires of the first cohort. The study aimed to test whether signatures of past pathogen exposure could be identified by cataloging public T cell receptors. Besides the first cohort of 550 to 750 subjects, a separate validation cohort made up of around 120 different subjects was used. High-throughput TCR immunosequencing, statistical association of individual TCRs with disease status, and machine learning were combined to predict cytomegalovirus infection status. Study-wide conclusions, independent of this receptor: Across donors, most TCR sequences were observed very rarely, whereas some public TCRs were present in many individuals. The study gave a list of about 170 TCR beta chains associated with cytomegalovirus. In both the original and validation cohorts, the classifier was reported to diagnose cytomegalovirus status with high specificity and sensitivity. A later analysis had no HLA typing for the validation cohort, so co-occurrence there was scored across all 110 or so repertoires. In a later analysis, TCRs clustered in the first cohort were found to also tend to co-occur in the 100 to 150 validation repertoires, with around 94% of cluster scores above 0. It was suggested by the authors that the approach could potentially be generalized to other disease states and immunological phenotypes. Three of the identified cytomegalovirus-associated TCR beta chains were confirmed in vitro to be specific for cytomegalovirus antigens.

Donors formed part of the validation cohort, which comprised 95 to 150 subjects and was distinct from the first cohort of several hundred subjects. Library method: the immunoSEQ multiplex PCR assay. The source study handled its data this way. A statistical classification framework was built for diagnosing cytomegalovirus status from the catalog of TCR beta chain sequences. The clones in this table, taken by TCRdb from immuneACCESS, are in-frame only. Not every clone is retained; where verified, under half of the shortfall comes from an unresolved V gene, and the cause of the rest is unknown. V, J and clone size were drawn from that table, and D and trimming were deduced from the DNA. The sample table lists about 92,000 clones, around 93% of them with a count of one. The ten largest clonotypes hold 0.95% to 1.3% of the sample. This clone was seen once. The specificity of this receptor is unknown. The sample holds no much larger clone one base away, and base qualities are not on file.

The TCR comes from a woman under 40 in good health and CMV-seropositive. Material for sequencing was PBMCs.

At the DNA level, the sequence is TGTGCCAGCAGTGAACCGGGACAGTACTACAATGAGCAGTTCTTC. Translation gives CASSEPGQYYNEQFF. The sequence links TRBV25-1 to TRBJ2-1; 7 of the junction bases match TRBD1. For this chain, trimming is 2 bases at the V end and 3 bases at the J end, and the number of junction bases without a gene match is 4. Spanning cysteine to phenylalanine, the CDR3 consists of 15 amino acids. The kept DNA is CDR3 alone, 45 bases in frame from the first base. The germline V gene sets CDR1 to MGHDK and CDR2 to SYGVNS.